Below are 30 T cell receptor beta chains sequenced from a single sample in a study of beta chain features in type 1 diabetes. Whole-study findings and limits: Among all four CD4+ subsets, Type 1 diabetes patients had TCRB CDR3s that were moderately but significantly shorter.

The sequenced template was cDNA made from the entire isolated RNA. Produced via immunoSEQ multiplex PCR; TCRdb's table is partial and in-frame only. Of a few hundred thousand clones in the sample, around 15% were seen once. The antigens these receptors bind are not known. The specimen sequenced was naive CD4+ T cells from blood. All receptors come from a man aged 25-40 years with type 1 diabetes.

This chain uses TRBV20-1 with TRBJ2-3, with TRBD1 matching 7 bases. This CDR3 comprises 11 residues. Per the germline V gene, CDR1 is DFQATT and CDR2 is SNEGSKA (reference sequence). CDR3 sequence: CSKQGTTTQYF. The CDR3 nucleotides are TGCAGCAAACAGGGGACGACTACGCAGTATTTT.

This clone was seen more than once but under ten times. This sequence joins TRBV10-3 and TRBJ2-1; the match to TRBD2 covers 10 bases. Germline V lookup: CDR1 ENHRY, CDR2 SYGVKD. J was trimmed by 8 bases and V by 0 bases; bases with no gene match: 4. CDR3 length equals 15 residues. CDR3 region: CAISESSSGSDEQFF. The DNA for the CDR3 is TGTGCCATCAGTGAGTCGTCTAGCGGGAGTGATGAGCAGTTCTTC.

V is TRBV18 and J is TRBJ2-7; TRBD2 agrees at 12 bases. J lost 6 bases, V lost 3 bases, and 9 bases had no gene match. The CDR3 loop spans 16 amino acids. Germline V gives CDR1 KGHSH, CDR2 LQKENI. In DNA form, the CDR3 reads TGTGCCAGCTCACCGCCACGACTAGCGGGAGCCGTCGAGCAGTACTTC. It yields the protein CASSPPRLAGAVEQYF.

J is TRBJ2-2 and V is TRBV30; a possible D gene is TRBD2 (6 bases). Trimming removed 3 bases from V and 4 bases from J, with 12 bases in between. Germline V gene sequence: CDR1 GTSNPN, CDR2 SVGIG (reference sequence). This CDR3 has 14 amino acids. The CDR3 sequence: CAWRSGVITGELFF. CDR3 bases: TGTGCCTGGAGGTCGGGAGTGATCACCGGGGAGCTGTTTTTT. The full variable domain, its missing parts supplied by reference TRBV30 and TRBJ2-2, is SQTIHQWPATLVQPVGSPLSLECTVEGTSNPNLYWYRQAAGRGLQLLFYSVGIGQISSEVPQNLSASRPQDRQFILSSKKLLLSDSGFYLCAWRSGVITGELFFGEGSRLTVL.

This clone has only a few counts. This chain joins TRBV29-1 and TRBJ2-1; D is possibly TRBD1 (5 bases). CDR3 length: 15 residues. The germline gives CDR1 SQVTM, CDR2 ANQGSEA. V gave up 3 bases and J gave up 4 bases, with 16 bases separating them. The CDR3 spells CSVDMGQGTYNEQFF. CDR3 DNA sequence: TGCAGCGTTGATATGGGCCAGGGTACATACAATGAGCAGTTCTTC.

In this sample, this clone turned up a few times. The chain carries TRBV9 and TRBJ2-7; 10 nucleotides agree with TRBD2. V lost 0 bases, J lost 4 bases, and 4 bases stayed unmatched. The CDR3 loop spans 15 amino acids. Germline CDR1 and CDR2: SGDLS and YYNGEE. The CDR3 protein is CASSVDPSGSYEQYF. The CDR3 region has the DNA TGTGCCAGCAGCGTAGACCCTAGCGGGAGTTACGAGCAGTACTTC.

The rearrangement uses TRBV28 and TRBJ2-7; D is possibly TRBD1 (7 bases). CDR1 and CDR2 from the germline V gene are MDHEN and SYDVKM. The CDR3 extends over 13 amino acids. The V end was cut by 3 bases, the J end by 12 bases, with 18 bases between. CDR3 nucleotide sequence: TGTGCCAGCAGTTTGATCGGCGCAGGGGGGATGTACTTC. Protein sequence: CASSLIGAGGMYF.

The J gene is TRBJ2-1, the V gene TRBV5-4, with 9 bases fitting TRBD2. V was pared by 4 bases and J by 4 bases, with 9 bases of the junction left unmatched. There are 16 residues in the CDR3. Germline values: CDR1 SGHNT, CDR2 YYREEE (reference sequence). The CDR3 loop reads CASSGGASGAYNEQFF. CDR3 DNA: TGTGCCAGCAGCGGGGGGGCTAGCGGGGCATACAATGAGCAGTTCTTC.

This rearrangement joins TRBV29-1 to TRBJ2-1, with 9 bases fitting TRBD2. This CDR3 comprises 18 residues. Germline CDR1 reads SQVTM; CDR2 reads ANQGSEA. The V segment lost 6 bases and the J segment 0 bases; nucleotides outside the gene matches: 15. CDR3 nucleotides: TGCAGCGTCGTACTAGCGGGTTCTCATTCAAGCTCCTACAATGAGCAGTTCTTC. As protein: CSVVLAGSHSSSYNEQFF.

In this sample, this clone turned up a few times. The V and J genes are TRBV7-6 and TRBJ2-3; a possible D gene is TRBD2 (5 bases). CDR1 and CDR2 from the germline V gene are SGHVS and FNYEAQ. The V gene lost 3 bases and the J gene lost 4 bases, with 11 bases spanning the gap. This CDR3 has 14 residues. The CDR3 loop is CASSFTSRADTQYF. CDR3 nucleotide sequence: TGTGCCAGCAGCTTTACTAGTAGGGCAGATACGCAGTATTTT.

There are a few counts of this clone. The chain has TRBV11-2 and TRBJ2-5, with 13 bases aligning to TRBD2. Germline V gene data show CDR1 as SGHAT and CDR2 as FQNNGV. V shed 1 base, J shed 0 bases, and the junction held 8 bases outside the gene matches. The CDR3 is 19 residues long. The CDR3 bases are TGTGCCAGCAGCTTAGTAAGGACTAGCGGGAGCTGGGACCAAGAGACCCAGTACTTC. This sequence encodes CASSLVRTSGSWDQETQYF.

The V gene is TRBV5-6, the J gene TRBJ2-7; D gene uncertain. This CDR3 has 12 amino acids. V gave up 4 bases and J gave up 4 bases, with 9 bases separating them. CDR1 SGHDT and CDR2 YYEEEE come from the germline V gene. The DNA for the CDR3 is TGTGCCAGCAGCCACGACACGTACGAGCAGTACTTC. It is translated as CASSHDTYEQYF.

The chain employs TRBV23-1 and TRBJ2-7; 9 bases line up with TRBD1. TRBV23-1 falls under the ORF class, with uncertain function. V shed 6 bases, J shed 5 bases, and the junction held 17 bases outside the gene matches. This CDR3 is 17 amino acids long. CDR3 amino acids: CASSRPLRGTGFHEQYF. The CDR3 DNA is TGCGCCAGCAGCCGTCCGCTTCGCGGGACAGGGTTCCACGAGCAGTACTTC.

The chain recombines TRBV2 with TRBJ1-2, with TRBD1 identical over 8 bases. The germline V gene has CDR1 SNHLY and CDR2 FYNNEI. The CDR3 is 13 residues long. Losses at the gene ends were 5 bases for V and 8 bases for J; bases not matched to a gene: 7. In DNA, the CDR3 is TGTGCCAGCAGTCCGGACAGGGTGAAAGGCTACACCTTC. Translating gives CASSPDRVKGYTF.

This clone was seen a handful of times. CDR3 DNA: TGTGCCAGCAGTTTATACATTAACGGGAATCAGCCCCAGCATTTT. Translating it yields CASSLYINGNQPQHF. This chain connects TRBV28 to TRBJ1-5; no clear D gene. CDR1 MDHEN and CDR2 SYDVKM come from the germline V gene. The V and J ends lost 1 base and 4 bases respectively, with 11 bases between them. This CDR3 is built from 15 residues.

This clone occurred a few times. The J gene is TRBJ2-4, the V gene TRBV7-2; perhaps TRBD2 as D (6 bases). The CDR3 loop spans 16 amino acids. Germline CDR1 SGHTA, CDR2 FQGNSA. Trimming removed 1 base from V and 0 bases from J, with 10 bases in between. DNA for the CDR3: TGTGCCAGCAGCTTAGACGCGGGGTTAGCCAAAAACATTCAGTACTTC. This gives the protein CASSLDAGLAKNIQYF.

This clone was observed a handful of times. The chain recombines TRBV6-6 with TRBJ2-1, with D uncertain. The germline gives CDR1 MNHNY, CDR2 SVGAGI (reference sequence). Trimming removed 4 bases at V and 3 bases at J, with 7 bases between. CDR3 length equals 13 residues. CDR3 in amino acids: CASSSPSYNEQFF. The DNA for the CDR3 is TGTGCCAGCAGTTCCCCTAGCTACAATGAGCAGTTCTTC.

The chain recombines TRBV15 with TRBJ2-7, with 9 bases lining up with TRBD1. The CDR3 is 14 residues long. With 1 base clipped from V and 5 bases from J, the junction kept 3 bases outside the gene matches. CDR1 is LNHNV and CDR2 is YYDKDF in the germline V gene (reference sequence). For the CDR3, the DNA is TGTGCCACCAGCAGAGGAGGGACAGGGAACGAGCAGTACTTC. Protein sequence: CATSRGGTGNEQYF.

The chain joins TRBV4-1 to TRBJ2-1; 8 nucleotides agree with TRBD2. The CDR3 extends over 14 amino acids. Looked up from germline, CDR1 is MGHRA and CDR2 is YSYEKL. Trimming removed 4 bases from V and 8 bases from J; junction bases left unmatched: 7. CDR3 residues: CASSPRTSSDEQFF. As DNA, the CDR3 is TGCGCCAGCAGCCCTCGGACTAGCTCCGATGAGCAGTTCTTC.

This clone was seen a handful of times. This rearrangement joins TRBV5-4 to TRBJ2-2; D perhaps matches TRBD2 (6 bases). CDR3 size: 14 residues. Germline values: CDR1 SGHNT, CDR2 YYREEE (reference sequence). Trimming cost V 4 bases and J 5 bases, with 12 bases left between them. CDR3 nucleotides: TGTGCCAGCAGCGTAATGGAGGGTACCGGGGAGCTGTTTTTT. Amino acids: CASSVMEGTGELFF.

The CDR3 loop is CASSTGDRGTYEQYF. Here the CDR3 DNA reads TGTGCCAGCAGCACCGGGGACAGGGGAACCTACGAGCAGTACTTC. This rearrangement joins TRBV28 to TRBJ2-7, with 10 bases aligning to TRBD1. Germline V CDR1 and CDR2: MDHEN, SYDVKM. J lost 2 bases, V lost 6 bases, and 7 bases had no gene match. The CDR3 length is 15 residues.

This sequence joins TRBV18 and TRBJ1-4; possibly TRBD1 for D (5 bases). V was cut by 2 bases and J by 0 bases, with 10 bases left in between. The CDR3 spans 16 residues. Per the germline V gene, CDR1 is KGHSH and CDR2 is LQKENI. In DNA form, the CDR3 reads TGTGCCAGCTCACCATTCGACAGTGCAACTAATGAAAAACTGTTTTTT. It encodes CASSPFDSATNEKLFF. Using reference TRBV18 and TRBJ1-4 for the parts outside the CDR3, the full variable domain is NAGVMQNPRHLVRRRGQEARLRCSPMKGHSHVYWYRQLPEEGLKFMVYLQKENIIDESGMPKERFSAEFPKEGPSILRIQQVVRGDSAAYFCASSPFDSATNEKLFFGSGTQLSVL.

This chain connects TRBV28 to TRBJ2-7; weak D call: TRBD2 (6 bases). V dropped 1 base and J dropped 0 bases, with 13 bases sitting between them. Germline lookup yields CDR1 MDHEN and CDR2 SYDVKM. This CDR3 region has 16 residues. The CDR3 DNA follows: TGTGCCAGCAGTTTATCCGGGGGTAGCGGCTCCTACGAGCAGTACTTC. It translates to CASSLSGGSGSYEQYF.

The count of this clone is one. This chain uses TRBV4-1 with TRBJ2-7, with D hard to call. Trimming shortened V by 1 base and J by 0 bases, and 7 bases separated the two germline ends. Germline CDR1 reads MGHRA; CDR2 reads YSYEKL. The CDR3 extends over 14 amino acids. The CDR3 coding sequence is TGCGCCAGCAGCCAAGTCTTCAGCTCCTACGAGCAGTACTTC. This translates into CASSQVFSSYEQYF.

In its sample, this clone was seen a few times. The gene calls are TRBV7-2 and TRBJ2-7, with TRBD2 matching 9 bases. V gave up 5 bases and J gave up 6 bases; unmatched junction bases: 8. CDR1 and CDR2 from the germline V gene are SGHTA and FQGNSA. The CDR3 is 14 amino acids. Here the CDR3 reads CASSAGLARGEQYF. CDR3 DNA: TGTGCCAGCAGCGCCGGACTAGCGAGAGGCGAGCAGTACTTC.

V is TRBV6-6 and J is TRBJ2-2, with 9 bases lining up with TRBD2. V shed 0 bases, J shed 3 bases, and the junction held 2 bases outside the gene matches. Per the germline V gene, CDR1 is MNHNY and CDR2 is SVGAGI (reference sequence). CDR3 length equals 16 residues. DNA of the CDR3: TGTGCCAGCAGTTACTCGAAGCGGGGGGACACCGGGGAGCTGTTTTTT. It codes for CASSYSKRGDTGELFF.

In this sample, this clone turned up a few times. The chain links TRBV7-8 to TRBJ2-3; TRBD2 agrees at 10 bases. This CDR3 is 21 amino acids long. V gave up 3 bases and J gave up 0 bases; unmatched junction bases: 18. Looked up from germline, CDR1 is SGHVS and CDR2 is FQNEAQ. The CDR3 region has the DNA TGTGCCAGCAGCTTGGGGCTAGCGGGAGTGGTGGGCCGTGCTAGCACAGATACGCAGTATTTT. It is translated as CASSLGLAGVVGRASTDTQYF.

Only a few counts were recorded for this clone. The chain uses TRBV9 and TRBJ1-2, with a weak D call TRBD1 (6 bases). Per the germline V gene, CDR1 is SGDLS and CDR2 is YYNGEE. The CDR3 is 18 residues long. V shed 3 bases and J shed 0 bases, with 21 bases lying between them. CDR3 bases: TGTGCCAGCAGCGCCGAGGTAGGGACACCTGGGACTAACTATGGCTACACCTTC. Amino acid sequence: CASSAEVGTPGTNYGYTF.

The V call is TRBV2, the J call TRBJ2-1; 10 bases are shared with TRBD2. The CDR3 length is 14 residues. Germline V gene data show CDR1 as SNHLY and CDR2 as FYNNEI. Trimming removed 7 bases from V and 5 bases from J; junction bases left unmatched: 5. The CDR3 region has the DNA TGTGCCAGCATATCTAGCGGGAGACACAATGAGCAGTTCTTC. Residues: CASISSGRHNEQFF.

The CDR3 nucleotides read TGTGCCAGCAGCCAAGATCTCCAGTATGGCTACACCTTC. It translates to CASSQDLQYGYTF. V and J are TRBV14 and TRBJ1-2; no clear D gene. The CDR3 spans 13 residues. V gave up 0 bases and J gave up 5 bases, with 7 bases separating them. CDR1 and CDR2 from the germline V gene are SGHDN and FVKESK.